The T cell receptor beta chain under discussion was sequenced for a study of blood T cell repertoires in COVID-19. Study at large: Nucleic acid was either cDNA or gDNA, and it came from T cells, B-cell-depleted T cells, or PBMCs.

Germline lookup yields CDR1 SQVTM and CDR2 ANQGSEA. J was trimmed by 3 bases and V by 6 bases; bases with no gene match: 5. CDR3 length: 13 residues. TCRdb's copy holds only in-frame clones and misses some; the assay was immunoSEQ multiplex PCR. The data contain around 270,000 clones, over 75% of them singletons. Material: peripheral blood. The rearrangement joins TRBV29-1 to TRBJ1-2, with 9 bases fitting TRBD1. The TCR was taken from a woman between 50 and 59 years old with acute or convalescent COVID-19. The chain's CDR3 is CSVGRDRDYGYTF. The CDR3 region has the DNA TGCAGCGTCGGTAGGGACAGGGACTATGGCTACACCTTC.